This TCR beta chain was identified in a study of T cells in Graves' hyperthyroidism and ophthalmopathy. Study conclusions and caveats: Ophthalmopathy cases were set apart from stable hyperthyroidism by a 13 V-J model.

Researchers amplified the TCR beta CDR3 regions from RNA transcripts. HTBI primers were used for first-round RT-PCR of the TCR CDR3. MiXCR, applied by TCRdb to the multiplex PCR reads, yields one record per CDR3 protein. The sample has about 570,000 distinct CDR3 sequences, 40% to 55% seen once. In regard to this clonotype: Its antigen remains unknown.

Germline loops: CDR1 DFQATT, CDR2 SNEGSKA (reference sequence). The CDR3 runs to 12 residues. With 3 bases removed from V and 7 bases from J, the gap between germline ends came to 13 bases. This TCR was recovered from an adult woman with Graves' disease, either hyperthyroidism or ophthalmopathy (not recorded which). The V call is TRBV20-1, the J call TRBJ2-7; a weak D match, TRBD1 (5 bases). Input material: peripheral blood or thyroid tissue (not recorded which). The CDR3 loop is CSARGRLREQYF. The CDR3 DNA reads TGCAGTGCTAGGGGGCGGTTGAGGGAGCAGTACTTC.